These T cell receptor beta chains were read from a single sample in a study of blood T cell repertoires in COVID-19. The data were produced by immunoSEQ multiplex PCR, yet TCRdb's version contains in-frame clones alone and is incomplete. The sample consists of some 400,000 clones, more than 70% of them appearing once. The sequenced sample was peripheral blood. The receptors stem from a woman aged 55-75 years with COVID-19, enrolled during active disease. Both conserved end residues are part of each CDR3.

V gene: TRBV7-9
CDR3 protein: CASSFTGGEEQYF

V gene: TRBV30
CDR3 protein: CAWSAGPNQPQHF

V gene: TRBV15
CDR3 protein: CATRGGGFQETQYF

V gene: TRBV11-1
CDR3 protein: CASSGHKGAYTDTQYF

V gene: TRBV6-5
CDR3 protein: CASSYSGTGGEGTF

V gene: TRBV12-3/TRBV12-4
CDR3 protein: CASSPQGSYGYTF

V gene: TRBV29-1
CDR3 protein: CSVGEITQYF

V gene: TRBV9
CDR3 protein: CASSPSVNTYEQYF

V gene: TRBV5-6
CDR3 protein: CASNLAGSYNEQFF

V gene: TRBV7-2
CDR3 protein: CASNLGTGRYGYTF

V gene: TRBV2
CDR3 protein: CASSRTSGTDTQYF

V gene: TRBV5-4
CDR3 protein: CASSPTGQEGYGYTF

V gene: TRBV19
CDR3 protein: CATGVDRFNSPLHF

V gene: TRBV9
CDR3 protein: CASSLGASGGAVTDTQYF

V gene: TRBV6-5
CDR3 protein: CAAEALDSYEQYF

V gene: TRBV2
CDR3 protein: CASIGSSGGPGYGYTF

V gene: TRBV4-1
CDR3 protein: CASSQGGSYLKDTQYF

V gene: TRBV27
CDR3 protein: CASSSVTRPNQPQHF

V gene: TRBV6-5
CDR3 protein: CASTQWNTGELFF

V gene: TRBV5-4
CDR3 protein: CASSVPAGQGDEQFF

V gene: TRBV6-5
CDR3 protein: CASSYSGARGQETQYF

V gene: TRBV7-2
CDR3 protein: CASRSAGTAGTMKQFF

V gene: TRBV29-1
CDR3 protein: CSVTGLSSTGELFF

V gene: TRBV4-2
CDR3 protein: CASSQVTGGEETQYF

V gene: TRBV2
CDR3 protein: CASSETGGYLSEQYF

V gene: TRBV9
CDR3 protein: CASSALPTGESGYTF

V gene: TRBV6-5
CDR3 protein: CASSYPPSGWGNTIYF